This note documents a single T cell receptor beta chain sequence. Though probably carrying unrecorded immune exposures, donors were nominally healthy at sampling. This record comes from a study of cytomegalovirus exposure and HLA in healthy donors. The PCR ran on 60 Vbeta and 13 Jbeta primers. Repertoires were generated with immunoSEQ multiplex PCR, while TCRdb's copy carries only in-frame clones and drops some. The sample lists roughly 180,000 clones; 75% to 85% were seen once. V lost 5 bases and J lost 6, with 17 bases in between. Germline assignment: CDR1 SGHTA and CDR2 FQGNSA. The CDR3 runs to 15 residues.

Sequenced material: PBMCs. The rearrangement links TRBV7-2 to TRBJ1-3; weak D call: TRBD1 (6 bases). The origin of this receptor is a man between 18 and 29 years old in good health and CMV-seronegative. CDR3 in DNA: TGTGCCAGCAGCGCGGGTCCGGGGGGCTTAAACACCATATATTTT. It codes for CASSAGPGGLNTIYF.